These 18 T cell receptor beta chains originate from one sample sequenced in a study of CD8+ T cells in alopecia areata. cDNA serving as the sequencing template came from extracted, reverse transcribed RNA. The protocol was immunoSEQ multiplex PCR, while the TCRdb copy is restricted to in-frame clones and leaves out a portion. The data hold about 270,000 clones, with 60% observed a single time. Documented treatment: oral pan-JAK inhibitor, 5-10 mg twice daily. The sample was CD4+ T cells sorted from blood, taken between weeks 51 and 52, from a patient treated with tofacitinib. These receptors all come from a human donor with alopecia areata.

The chain links TRBV4-1 to TRBJ2-7, with D tentatively TRBD1 (5 bases). Trimming shortened V by 1 base and J by 3 bases, and 10 bases separated the two germline ends. This CDR3 region has 14 residues. The V gene's germline CDR1 is MGHRA and CDR2 YSYEKL. CDR3 nucleotides: TGCGCCAGCAGCCAAGCTGGACAAATCTACGAGCAGTACTTC. It specifies CASSQAGQIYEQYF.

The V and J genes are TRBV29-1 and TRBJ2-3, with D tentatively TRBD1 or TRBD2 (5 bases each). V shed 6 bases and J shed 3 bases, with 7 bases lying between them. The CDR3 is 11 residues long. Germline V CDR1 and CDR2: SQVTM, ANQGSEA. CDR3 in DNA: TGCAGCGTGGGGGTAACAGATACGCAGTATTTT. Amino acid sequence: CSVGVTDTQYF.

The V gene is TRBV29-1, the J gene TRBJ2-2; D not resolved. CDR1 is SQVTM, CDR2 ANQGSEA, per germline. V was shortened by 7 bases and J by 6 bases, with 12 bases between the two germline ends. The CDR3 loop spans 12 amino acids. CDR3 region: CSAKGLAGELFF. CDR3 DNA: TGCAGCGCCAAAGGGTTAGCCGGGGAGCTGTTTTTT.

This chain links TRBV5-1 with TRBJ1-2; D uncertain. This CDR3 has 13 residues. Germline V lookup: CDR1 SGHRS, CDR2 YFSETQ. V lost 0 bases, J lost 4 bases, and 7 bases lay in between. The CDR3 sequence is CASSLGRLYGYTF. CDR3 sequence (DNA): TGCGCCAGCAGCTTGGGTAGGCTCTATGGCTACACCTTC.

This clone was detected only a few times. The rearrangement uses TRBV30 and TRBJ2-2; D call uncertain. There are 13 residues in the CDR3. Trimming stripped 1 base from V and 1 base from J, with 4 bases between. In germline, CDR1 is GTSNPN, CDR2 SVGIG (reference sequence). CDR3 residues: CAWSGQNTGELFF. CDR3 DNA: TGTGCCTGGAGTGGGCAGAACACCGGGGAGCTGTTTTTT.

The chain recombines TRBV30 with TRBJ1-5; D gene ambiguous. The V end lost 0 bases, the J end lost 4 bases, and 7 bases lay between the germline ends. The CDR3 spans 13 residues. Germline V gene lookup returns CDR1 GTSNPN and CDR2 SVGIG (reference sequence). Here the CDR3 reads CAWSVGKNQPQHF. Here the CDR3 DNA reads TGTGCCTGGAGTGTGGGGAAAAATCAGCCCCAGCATTTT.

V and J are TRBV29-1 and TRBJ2-1; no firm D call. Germline values: CDR1 SQVTM, CDR2 ANQGSEA. The CDR3 contains 14 residues. V shed 2 bases and J shed 4 bases, with 12 bases lying between them. CDR3 residues: CSVELSTEYNEQFF. In DNA, the CDR3 is TGCAGCGTTGAACTGTCGACCGAATACAATGAGCAGTTCTTC.

The V and J genes are TRBV14 and TRBJ2-7; D is ambiguous. CDR1 is SGHDN, CDR2 FVKESK, per germline. The CDR3 is 15 amino acids. With 1 base removed from V and 7 bases from J, the gap between germline ends came to 17 bases. This CDR3 reads CASSQGAPYRREQYF. CDR3 nucleotides: TGTGCCAGCAGCCAAGGGGCCCCCTATCGCCGGGAGCAGTACTTC.

The chain joins TRBV9 to TRBJ2-1, with TRBD2 identical over 8 bases. The CDR3 contains 15 residues. Trimming cost V 6 bases and J 7 bases; bases outside gene matches: 12. Germline values: CDR1 SGDLS, CDR2 YYNGEE. The DNA for the CDR3 is TGTGCCAGCAACCCTTCCGGGGGGGCCTTTAATGAGCAGTTCTTC. Translation: CASNPSGGAFNEQFF.

This clone was counted only a few times. The chain links TRBV19 to TRBJ1-2; D uncertain. The CDR3 totals 14 residues. Germline-derived CDR1 and CDR2 are LNHDA and SQIVND (reference sequence). Trimming took 5 bases from V and 2 from J, leaving 12 bases between them. CDR3 residues: CASSFPVTNYGYTF. The CDR3 bases are TGTGCCAGTAGTTTCCCCGTGACCAACTATGGCTACACCTTC. Combining the CDR3 with reference TRBV19 and TRBJ1-2 gives the whole variable domain DGGITQSPKYLFRKEGQNVTLSCEQNLNHDAMYWYRQDPGQGLRLIYYSQIVNDFQKGDIAEGYSVSREKKESFPLTVTSAQKNPTAFYLCASSFPVTNYGYTFGSGTRLTVV.

The chain couples TRBV29-1 to TRBJ1-1; a weak D match, TRBD1 (5 bases). CDR3 length equals 15 residues. V was trimmed by 2 bases and J by 2 bases, leaving 15 bases between them. Germline lookup yields CDR1 SQVTM and CDR2 ANQGSEA. CDR3 loop: CSVEWWVGVNTEAFF. CDR3 coding DNA: TGCAGCGTTGAATGGTGGGTAGGGGTAAACACTGAAGCTTTCTTT.

The CDR3 sequence is CSVVASGVETQYF. The CDR3 DNA follows: TGCAGCGTTGTGGCTAGCGGGGTGGAGACCCAGTACTTC. The chain uses TRBV29-1 and TRBJ2-5; 9 bases agree with TRBD2. This CDR3 is 13 amino acids long. The germline gives CDR1 SQVTM, CDR2 ANQGSEA. V gave up 4 bases and J gave up 5 bases; unmatched junction bases: 5.

The chain links TRBV7-9 to TRBJ1-1; D is unclear. Germline loops: CDR1 SEHNR, CDR2 FQNEAQ (reference sequence). Trimming cost V 1 base and J 7 bases, with 7 bases left between them. The CDR3 is 12 amino acids. The CDR3 spells CASSLGTVEAFF. CDR3 nucleotide sequence: TGTGCCAGCAGCTTAGGTACGGTTGAAGCTTTCTTT.

The J gene is TRBJ1-2, the V gene TRBV4-3, with D unresolved. The V end was cut by 3 bases, the J end by 2 bases, with 13 bases between. The CDR3 spans 15 residues. CDR1 is LGHNA and CDR2 is YSLEER in the germline V gene. In DNA form, the CDR3 reads TGCGCCAGCAGCCATGTTACGGGTCTCAACTATGGCTACACCTTC. Translated: CASSHVTGLNYGYTF.

As to this clone: Other DNA sequences in this specimen translate into the identical CDR3. The chain uses TRBV29-1 and TRBJ1-1; no clear D gene. The CDR3 is made up of 12 amino acids. The V end was cut by 4 bases, the J end by 0 bases, with 6 bases between. CDR1 is SQVTM, CDR2 ANQGSEA, per germline. Here the CDR3 reads CSVGRMNTEAFF. The CDR3 coding sequence is TGCAGCGTTGGGCGGATGAACACTGAAGCTTTCTTT.

This clone has more than one count but fewer than ten. This chain uses TRBV29-1 with TRBJ2-7; the D call may be TRBD1 or TRBD2 (5 bases each). Germline V CDR1 and CDR2: SQVTM, ANQGSEA. The CDR3 covers 15 residues. Trimming removed 5 bases from V and 2 bases from J, with 19 bases in between. CDR3 DNA sequence: TGCAGCGTTCTGTTGACCGGGACCGAGACCTACGAGCAGTACTTC. The encoded protein is CSVLLTGTETYEQYF.

This clone was seen a handful of times. The chain links TRBV30 to TRBJ1-6, with 7 bases that match TRBD1. From germline, CDR1 is GTSNPN and CDR2 SVGIG (reference sequence). The CDR3 spans 12 residues. The junction had 4 bases not matched to a gene; V was cut back by 5 bases and J by 9 bases. The CDR3 sequence: CAWDRAISPLHF. CDR3 in DNA: TGTGCCTGGGACAGGGCGATTTCACCCCTCCACTTT. The full variable domain, with the rest looked up from reference TRBV30 and TRBJ1-6, is SQTIHQWPATLVQPVGSPLSLECTVEGTSNPNLYWYRQAAGRGLQLLFYSVGIGQISSEVPQNLSASRPQDRQFILSSKKLLLSDSGFYLCAWDRAISPLHFGNGTRLTVT.

V and J are TRBV29-1 and TRBJ2-7, with D perhaps matching TRBD2 (5 bases). Trimming took off 0 bases at V and 6 bases at J, with 12 bases between the two ends. CDR3 length: 13 amino acids. Germline CDR1 SQVTM, CDR2 ANQGSEA. As DNA, the CDR3 is TGCAGCGTTGAAGAGGGCAGTGCGGGCGAGCAGTACTTC. Its protein product is CSVEEGSAGEQYF.